A selection of T cell receptor beta chains follows, all from one sample in a study of blood T cell repertoires in COVID-19. Sequenced by immunoSEQ multiplex PCR; TCRdb stores in-frame clones only, minus some. The profile covers a few hundred thousand clones, with 70% to 90% appearing a single time and 4% to 6% taken by the ten largest. The sequenced sample was peripheral blood. The receptors were gathered from a man aged 50 to 59 with active or convalescent COVID-19. Each CDR3 is given with its conserved first and last residue. The D gene is left open where the match is weak. Clone size is not always given. Where it is, it says once, few, many or a class for expanded clones.

15	TRBV9	TRBJ2-3	once	TRBD2	TGTGCCAGCAGCGGGGTAGCGGGAGCCACAGATACGCAGTATTTT	CASSGVAGATDTQYF
19	TRBV4-2	TRBJ2-1	.	TRBD2	TGTGCCAGCAGCCGATCCGGGACAGAAGGACTAGCGGGCTTGAATGAGCAGTTCTTC	CASSRSGTEGLAGLNEQFF
14	TRBV5-1	TRBJ2-2	once	TRBD1	TGCGCCAGCAGCGAACAGGGGGACACCGGGGAGCTGTTTTTT	CASSEQGDTGELFF
16	TRBV5-1	TRBJ2-1	.	TRBD2	TGCGCCAGCAGCCGTGGACTAGCGGGCTATTACAATGAGCAGTTCTTC	CASSRGLAGYYNEQFF
13	TRBV11-3	TRBJ2-5	.	TRBD2	TGTGCCAGCAGCCGGGGGGTAGGGGAGACCCAGTACTTC	CASSRGVGETQYF
11	TRBV7-9	TRBJ1-1	.	.	TGTGCCAGCACCCTTAACACTGAAGCTTTCTTT	CASTLNTEAFF
11	TRBV29-1	TRBJ1-2	.	.	TGCAGCGTTGGCCCCGAAGGGGGTCACACCTTC	CSVGPEGGHTF
15	TRBV27	TRBJ2-5	.	.	TGTGCCAGCAGTCCCCGTCGGACAGATCAAGAGACCCAGTACTTC	CASSPRRTDQETQYF
14	TRBV29-1	TRBJ1-2	few	.	TGCAGCGTTGATGAGACAGGCTCCCCCTATGGCTACACCTTC	CSVDETGSPYGYTF
15	TRBV5-1	TRBJ2-7	many	.	TGCGCCAGCAGCTTGTCCGGCGGCTCAGGGCTCGAGCAGTACTTC	CASSLSGGSGLEQYF
14	TRBV7-9	TRBJ1-5	.	.	TGTGCCAGCAGCTCGGGACACCGAAATCAGCCCCAGCATTTT	CASSSGHRNQPQHF
13	TRBV5-5	TRBJ2-1	.	.	TGTGCCAGCAGCTCGACCCCGGGGGATGAGCAGTTCTTC	CASSSTPGDEQFF
14	TRBV6-5	TRBJ1-5	.	.	TGTGCCAGCACCCCCTCCAGGGTTGGACAGCCCCAGCATTTT	CASTPSRVGQPQHF
15	TRBV9	TRBJ1-2	.	.	TGTGCCAGCAGCGTAGACTACCGGCGGGACTATGGCTACACCTTC	CASSVDYRRDYGYTF
16	TRBV11-2	TRBJ1-3	once	.	TGTGCCAGCAGCTTAGTTCTTGCAGGGACTGGAAACACCATATATTTT	CASSLVLAGTGNTIYF
16	TRBV15	TRBJ2-1	.	TRBD2	TGTGCCACCAGCCCTCGGACTAGCGGGAGATACAATGAGCAGTTCTTC	CATSPRTSGRYNEQFF
13	TRBV10-1	TRBJ2-7	.	.	TGCGCCAGCAGTGAACAGAGGGCCTACGAGCAGTACTTC	CASSEQRAYEQYF
15	TRBV9	TRBJ1-6	few	TRBD1	TGTGCCAGCAGCGTAGGTCGGGGGACAGGGTCACCCCTCCACTTT	CASSVGRGTGSPLHF
15	TRBV5-1	TRBJ1-1	.	TRBD1	TGCGCCAGCAGCCTTGAGGACAGGGCTGAGACTGAAGCTTTCTTT	CASSLEDRAETEAFF
14	TRBV6-5	TRBJ1-5	.	.	TGTGCCAGCCGAGGCGGGGGGAGCAATCAGCCCCAGCATTTT	CASRGGGSNQPQHF
13	TRBV6-5	TRBJ1-2	few	.	TGTGCCAGCACCAACGGGGTGGCGGGCGGCTACACCTTC	CASTNGVAGGYTF
15	TRBV5-1	TRBJ2-3	.	.	TGCGCCAGCAGCCCAGCCCCGGGACGGGGGGATACGCAGTATTTT	CASSPAPGRGDTQYF